This T cell receptor (beta chain) was observed in a study of blood T cell repertoires in COVID-19 (dated by TCRdb to 2020 to 2022). Regarding the study in general: The collaborator samples originated in the United States, Italy and Spain and spanned the acute and convalescent phases of COVID-19. The prospective study material was composed of cDNA or gDNA derived from T cells, B-cell-depleted T cells, or PBMCs. Subjects who had been exposed to COVID-19, were actively infected with it, or had recovered from it provided the deeply sampled blood TCRbeta repertoires that made up the dataset. The repertoires were released in a freely available public database intended as a resource for research on the immune response to SARS-CoV-2. Samples were obtained from the ongoing ImmuneRACE study (first 160 participants) and from over a thousand subjects provided by 6 global collaborators. A de-identified subject ID, COVID-19 status, age in years and sex were almost always included in the sample metadata. Where HLA class I and class II types were available, the types were taken from metadata supplied by the sample provider, not from assay-based typing. Findings and caveats that apply to the study as a whole: Clinical and demographic metadata were provided uncurated, with the amount varying by source and participant.

Participants in the prospective study were enrolled through a virtual design, were aged roughly 18 to 100 years, and lived in under 25 United States geographic areas. In the prospective study, cohorts were assigned on the basis of participant-reported clinical history obtained from a screening survey and a study questionnaire. Recovered participants in ImmuneRACE Cohort 3 were defined by two consecutive negative NP/OP PCR tests, clearance by a healthcare professional, or resolution of symptoms. Mobile phlebotomists in the prospective study collected whole blood, serum and a nasopharyngeal or oropharyngeal swab from every participant. Additional blood draws and questionnaires over an approximately two-month period could optionally be provided by prospective study participants. Blood samples from the prospective study were shipped frozen or at room temperature prior to DNA extraction. The immunoSEQ Assay, a bias-controlled multiplex PCR, was used to amplify TCRbeta CDR3 regions from genomic DNA. Turning to the authors' computational methods: The number of nucleated cells in each sample was estimated from the amplification of reference gene primers within the assay. Sequence reads were collapsed and filtered to measure the absolute abundance of every unique TCRbeta CDR3 rearrangement. Productive Simpson clonality was computed per sample as the square root of Simpson's diversity index over productive rearrangements. Drawn from immuneACCESS, this table holds only the in-frame rearrangements with V and J called that TCRdb kept. Clones are partly lost; checked studies trace under half to an unresolved V gene and leave the rest unexplained. That table gives V, J and clone size, and the DNA gave D and trimming. The table for this sample lists about 200,000 clones; around 90% of them were counted only once. The ten biggest clones cover 1.2% of the sample.

A word on this clone: Its antigen has not been determined. Per-base qualities were not stored, and no clone one base away is much larger.

Material for sequencing was PBMCs or T cells enriched from blood (not recorded which). The TCR comes from a man between 25 and 39 years old who had recovered from COVID-19.

The CDR3 in this case is CASRERGGGELFF. The sequenced DNA: TGTGCCAGCCGGGAGAGGGGAGGCGGGGAGCTGTTTTTT. The chain is encoded by TRBV2 joined to TRBJ2-2; D gene: possibly TRBD2, on 6 matching bases. V loses 8 bases of germline sequence and J loses 7 bases, and the interval between the two ends is 14 bases. CDR1 SNHLY and CDR2 FYNNEI are derived from the germline V gene. Including cysteine and phenylalanine, the CDR3 has 13 amino acids. This entry keeps only the CDR3 DNA: 39 bases, framed from base 1.